This entry features one TCR beta chain sequence. This clonotype was seen many times. Its antigen has not been determined. There are no base qualities to consult, and no much larger clone falls within one base. Blood bank volunteers in Maryland, USA served as the healthy controls. Libraries from unsorted PBMCs were made from 2 million PBMCs kept in RNAlater at -80 degrees C until RNA extraction. Peripheral blood was subjected to Ficoll-Hypaque density gradient centrifugation to isolate PBMCs, which were then cryopreserved in liquid nitrogen. The data derive from a study of neurological immune-mediated disorders (dated by TCRdb to the late 2010s). About the investigation overall: Using UMI-based sequencing, the study compared peripheral blood TCR-beta repertoires from patients with HTLV-I-associated myelopathy (HAM/TSP), patients with multiple sclerosis, and healthy controls. Longitudinal samples, technical triplicates and paired sorted CD4+ and CD8+ T-cell subsets, alongside PBMC samples, were included among the approximately 98 TCR-beta libraries. The cohort included some 70 subjects: approximately 14 with HAM/TSP, around 34 with multiple sclerosis, and around 20 healthy controls. General study outcomes and caveats: TCR clonal expansion was highest in HAM/TSP patients and lowest in MS patients, with MS patients falling below even healthy controls. Across subjects, expanded clones never shared an identical CDR3 amino acid sequence, which suggests that the TCR-beta repertoires in every group were private.

cDNA was synthesized by template-switch 5'RACE using a primer carrying a 10-nucleotide random unique molecular identifier by which each TCR transcript was tagged. Every sequencing run covered 15-18 subjects and yielded more than 180 million TCR-beta sequences. Total RNA was extracted with the RNeasy kit. The KAPA Real-time Library Amplification kit was used to amplify TCR-beta VDJ regions with primers for the TCR constant region and the 5'RACE anchor. A first PCR added sample indexes and Illumina adaptors, and a second PCR then raised library yield. The roughly 650 bp TCR product was size-selected on a 2% E-gel SizeSelection system after Ampure bead purification. Before pooling, library quality was assessed on a Bioanalyzer, concentration was determined with Qubit, and library quantification was performed with the Kapa Library Quantification kit. An Illumina HiSeq 2500 was used to sequence the libraries paired-end at 2 x 150 bp. To increase sequence diversity, roughly 23-30% phiX was spiked into each library pool. The published analysis was carried out like this. Quality-filtered reads were processed with the UMI-based MiGEC pipeline, which removed over 85% of raw TCR sequences during error correction. VDJ genes were aligned to IMGT germline references, and each clonotype was defined by a unique CDR3 amino acid sequence together with V-J genes. Clonal expansion, Shannon diversity, and CDR3 relatedness (CalcPairwiseDistances, ClusterSamples) were evaluated with VDJtools, and phylogenetic trees were built with CLCbio workbench. Using coefficient-of-variation modelling across technical triplicates, the study counted a clone as expanded if it had at least 8 unique UMIs. TCRdb cleaned the public reads at Q25 with fastp, built clones with MiXCR and kept in-frame beta chains. CDR3 protein sequences are deduplicated, and each keeps its most common genes and DNA. Clone size and V and J calls follow TCRdb, not the original study. The sample contains fewer than 40,000 distinct CDR3 sequences, under 6% of them found a single time. Roughly 24% of the sample comes from the top ten.

Taken from the germline V gene, the CDR1 and CDR2 loops are KGHSH and LQKENI. V gives up 0 bases and J gives up 5 bases, and the segment between their germline ends measures 13 bases. From the cysteine through the phenylalanine, the CDR3 covers 16 amino acids. Solely the CDR3 DNA is kept, with 48 bases framed from the first base. The receptor chain draws on TRBV18 and TRBJ2-2; 5 matching bases give a weak D call of TRBD2. The TCR sequence derives from a man aged 18 to 35 in good health. Sequencing used PBMCs. The CDR3 region reads CASSPPNRGDTGELFF. In nucleotide form, the sequence is TGTGCCAGCTCACCACCGAACCGGGGAGATACCGGGGAGCTGTTTTTT.